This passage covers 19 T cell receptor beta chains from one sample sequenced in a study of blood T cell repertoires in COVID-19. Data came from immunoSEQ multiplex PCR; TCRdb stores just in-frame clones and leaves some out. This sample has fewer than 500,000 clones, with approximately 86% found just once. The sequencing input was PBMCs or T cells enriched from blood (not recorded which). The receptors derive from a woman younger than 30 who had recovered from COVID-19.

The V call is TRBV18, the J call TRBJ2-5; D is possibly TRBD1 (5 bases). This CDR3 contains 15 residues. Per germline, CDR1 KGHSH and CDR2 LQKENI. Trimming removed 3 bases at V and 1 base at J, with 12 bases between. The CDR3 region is CASSPREGVQETQYF. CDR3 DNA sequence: TGTGCCAGCTCACCCAGGGAAGGGGTCCAAGAGACCCAGTACTTC.

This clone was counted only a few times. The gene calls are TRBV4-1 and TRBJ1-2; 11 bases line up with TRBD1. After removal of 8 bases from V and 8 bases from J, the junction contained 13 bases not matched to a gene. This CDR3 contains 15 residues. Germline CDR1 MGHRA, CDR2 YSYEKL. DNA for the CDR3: TGCGCCAGCCGTTTCTCGGGACAGGGGGTGAGAGGCTACACCTTC. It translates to CASRFSGQGVRGYTF.

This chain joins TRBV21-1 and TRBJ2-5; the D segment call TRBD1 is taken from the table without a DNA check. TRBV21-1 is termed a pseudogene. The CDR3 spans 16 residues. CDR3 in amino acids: CASSKRLRRGQETQYF. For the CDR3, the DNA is TGTGCCAGCAGCAAACGGTTGAGAAGGGGGCAAGAGACCCAGTACTTC.

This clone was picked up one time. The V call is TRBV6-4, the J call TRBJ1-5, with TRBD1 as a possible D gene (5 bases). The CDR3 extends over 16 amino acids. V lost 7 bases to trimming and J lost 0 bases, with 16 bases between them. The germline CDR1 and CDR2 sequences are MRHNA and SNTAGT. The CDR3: CASILPGHSSNQPQHF. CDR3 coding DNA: TGTGCCAGCATCCTCCCCGGACATAGTAGCAATCAGCCCCAGCATTTT.

In DNA, the CDR3 is TGTGCCAGCAGCCCGGGACAGATAAACACTGAAGCTTTCTTT. This codes for CASSPGQINTEAFF. The chain couples TRBV11-2 to TRBJ1-1; 7 bases are shared with TRBD1. In germline, CDR1 is SGHAT, CDR2 FQNNGV. J lost 2 bases, V lost 5 bases, and 5 bases had no gene match. CDR3 size: 14 residues.

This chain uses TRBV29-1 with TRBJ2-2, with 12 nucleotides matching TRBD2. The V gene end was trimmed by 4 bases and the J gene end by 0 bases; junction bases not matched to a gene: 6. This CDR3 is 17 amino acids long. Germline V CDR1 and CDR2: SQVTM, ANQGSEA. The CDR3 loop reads CSVGPRTSGANTGELFF. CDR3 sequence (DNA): TGCAGCGTTGGCCCTAGGACTAGCGGGGCGAACACCGGGGAGCTGTTTTTT.

The CDR3 spells CASTGDIFPTNEKLFF. The CDR3 coding sequence is TGTGCCAGCACTGGGGACATCTTCCCAACTAATGAAAAACTGTTTTTT. The chain is built from TRBV2 and TRBJ1-4; tentative D call: TRBD1 (6 bases). V was trimmed by 7 bases and J by 0 bases, leaving 15 bases between them. Germline V gene sequence: CDR1 SNHLY, CDR2 FYNNEI. This CDR3 contains 16 residues.

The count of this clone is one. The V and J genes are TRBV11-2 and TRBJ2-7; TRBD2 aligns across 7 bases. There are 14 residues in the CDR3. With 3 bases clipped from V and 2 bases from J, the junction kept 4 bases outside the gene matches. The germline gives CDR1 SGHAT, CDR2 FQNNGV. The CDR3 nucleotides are TGTGCCAGCAGCTTGGGGAGGGAGGCCTACGAGCAGTACTTC. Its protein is CASSLGREAYEQYF. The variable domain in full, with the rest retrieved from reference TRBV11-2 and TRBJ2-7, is EAGVAQSPRYKIIEKRQSVAFWCNPISGHATLYWYQQILGQGPKLLIQFQNNGVVDDSQLPKDRFSAERLKGVDSTLKIQPAKLEDSAVYLCASSLGREAYEQYFGPGTRLTVT.

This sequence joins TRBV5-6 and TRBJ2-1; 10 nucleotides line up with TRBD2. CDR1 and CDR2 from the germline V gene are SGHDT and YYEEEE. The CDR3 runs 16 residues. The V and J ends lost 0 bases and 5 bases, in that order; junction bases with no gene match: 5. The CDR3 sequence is CASSLGLLAGDNEQFF. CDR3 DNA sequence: TGTGCCAGCAGCTTGGGCCTGCTAGCGGGGGACAATGAGCAGTTCTTC.

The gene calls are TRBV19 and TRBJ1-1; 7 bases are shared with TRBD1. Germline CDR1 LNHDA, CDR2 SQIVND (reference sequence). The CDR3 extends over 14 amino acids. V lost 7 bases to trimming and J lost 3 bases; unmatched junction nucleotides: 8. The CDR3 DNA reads TGTGCCAGTACCACGGGACAGTCTTACACTGAAGCTTTCTTT. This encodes CASTTGQSYTEAFF. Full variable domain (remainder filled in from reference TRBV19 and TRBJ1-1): DGGITQSPKYLFRKEGQNVTLSCEQNLNHDAMYWYRQDPGQGLRLIYYSQIVNDFQKGDIAEGYSVSREKKESFPLTVTSAQKNPTAFYLCASTTGQSYTEAFFGQGTRLTVV.

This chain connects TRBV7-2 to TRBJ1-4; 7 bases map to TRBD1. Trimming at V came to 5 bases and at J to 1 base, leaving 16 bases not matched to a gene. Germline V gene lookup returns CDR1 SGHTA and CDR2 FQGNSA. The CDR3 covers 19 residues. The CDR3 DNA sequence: TGTGCCAGCAGCCTACACGAGACAGGGACGGTGGGAACTAATGAAAAACTGTTTTTT. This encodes CASSLHETGTVGTNEKLFF.

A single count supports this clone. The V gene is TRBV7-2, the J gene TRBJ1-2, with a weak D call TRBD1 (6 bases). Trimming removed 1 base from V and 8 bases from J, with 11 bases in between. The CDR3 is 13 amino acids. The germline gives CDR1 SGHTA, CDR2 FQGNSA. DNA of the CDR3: TGTGCCAGCAGCTTAGGGGGAACAGGGGGCTACACCTTC. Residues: CASSLGGTGGYTF.

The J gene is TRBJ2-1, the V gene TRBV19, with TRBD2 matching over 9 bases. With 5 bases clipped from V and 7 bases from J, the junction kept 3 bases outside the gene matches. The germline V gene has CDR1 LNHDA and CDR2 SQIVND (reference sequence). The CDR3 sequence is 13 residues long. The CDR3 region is CASSRGGENEQFF. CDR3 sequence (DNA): TGTGCCAGTAGTCGCGGGGGGGAAAATGAGCAGTTCTTC.

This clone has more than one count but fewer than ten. Written as DNA, the CDR3 is TGTGCCAGCAGCCAAGAGGTCTCGTGGACAGGAGAGCAGTTCTTC. Protein: CASSQEVSWTGEQFF. The chain combines TRBV4-2 with TRBJ2-1, with 7 bases that match TRBD1. The CDR3 runs to 15 residues. J gave up 10 bases and V 0 bases, and 9 bases lay outside the gene matches. The germline V gene has CDR1 LGHNA and CDR2 YNFKEQ.

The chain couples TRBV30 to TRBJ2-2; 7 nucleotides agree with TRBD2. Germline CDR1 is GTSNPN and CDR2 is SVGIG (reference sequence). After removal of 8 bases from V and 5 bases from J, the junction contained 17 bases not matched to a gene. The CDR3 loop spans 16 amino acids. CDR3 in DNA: TGTGCCCGGGAGGTCGGGTCCGGGTTAGGTACCGGGGAGCTGTTTTTT. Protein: CAREVGSGLGTGELFF. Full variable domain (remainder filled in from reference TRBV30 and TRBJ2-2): SQTIHQWPATLVQPVGSPLSLECTVEGTSNPNLYWYRQAAGRGLQLLFYSVGIGQISSEVPQNLSASRPQDRQFILSSKKLLLSDSGFYLCAREVGSGLGTGELFFGEGSRLTVL.

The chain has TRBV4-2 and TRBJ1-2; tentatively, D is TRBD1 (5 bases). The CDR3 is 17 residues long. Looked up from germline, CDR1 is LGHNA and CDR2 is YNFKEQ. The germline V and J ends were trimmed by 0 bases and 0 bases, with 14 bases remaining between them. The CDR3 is CASSQELLPGSNYGYTF. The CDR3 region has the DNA TGTGCCAGCAGCCAAGAACTTTTACCAGGGTCTAACTATGGCTACACCTTC.

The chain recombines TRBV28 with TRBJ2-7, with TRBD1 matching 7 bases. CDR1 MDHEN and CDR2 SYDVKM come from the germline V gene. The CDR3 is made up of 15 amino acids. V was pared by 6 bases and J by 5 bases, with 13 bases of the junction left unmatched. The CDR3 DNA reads TGTGCCAGCAGGCCCCTTAGGGGGCCTATGGACGAGCAGTACTTC. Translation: CASRPLRGPMDEQYF.

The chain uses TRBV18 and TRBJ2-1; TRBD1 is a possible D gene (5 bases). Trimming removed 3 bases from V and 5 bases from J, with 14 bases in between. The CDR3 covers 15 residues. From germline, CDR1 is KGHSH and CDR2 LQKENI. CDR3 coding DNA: TGTGCCAGCTCACCGGAGCTCCAGGGAAACAATGAGCAGTTCTTC. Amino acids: CASSPELQGNNEQFF.

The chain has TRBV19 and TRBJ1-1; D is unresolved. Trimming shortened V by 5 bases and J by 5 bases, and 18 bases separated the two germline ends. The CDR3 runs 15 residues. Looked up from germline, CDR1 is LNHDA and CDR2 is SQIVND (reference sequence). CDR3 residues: CASSSSPTGMTEAFF. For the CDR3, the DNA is TGTGCCAGTAGTTCCTCCCCGACGGGGATGACTGAAGCTTTCTTT.